The 8 T cell receptor beta chains below were found in one sample sequenced in a study of T-cell memory formation after mild COVID-19. TCRdb processed the 5' RACE reads anew with MiXCR; each CDR3 protein has one entry. The table includes about 420,000 distinct CDR3 sequences, about 22% detected once. Sequenced sample: PBMCs or a T cell subset sorted from them (not recorded which). All receptors come from an adult woman who had mild COVID-19 (a few samples of this study predate the infection). Cell type and time point are not known.

The V call is TRBV9, the J call TRBJ2-1, with D possibly being TRBD1 (5 bases). Per the germline V gene, CDR1 is SGDLS and CDR2 is YYNGEE. V was trimmed by 0 bases and J by 7 bases, leaving 8 bases between them. The CDR3 runs to 13 residues. The CDR3 DNA sequence: TGTGCCAGCAGCGTAGACGCAGGGAATGAGCAGTTCTTC. Its translation: CASSVDAGNEQFF.

The rearrangement links TRBV27 to TRBJ2-7; D is tentatively TRBD1 or TRBD2 (5 bases each). Germline CDR1 reads MNHEY; CDR2 reads SMNVEV (reference sequence). The CDR3 consists of 12 residues. Trimming took off 3 bases at V and 5 bases at J, with 8 bases between the two ends. CDR3 nucleotide sequence: TGTGCCAGCAGTTTTTGGGGACACGAGCAGTACTTC. Amino acid sequence: CASSFWGHEQYF.

This sequence joins TRBV12-3 or TRBV12-4 and TRBJ1-5; 8 bases are a match to TRBD1. The CDR3 runs to 14 residues. The V and J ends lost 6 bases and 9 bases, in that order; junction bases with no gene match: 10. CDR3 bases: TGTGCCAGCAGCCTAGGACAGGGCTTGTCGCCCCAGCATTTT. Protein product: CASSLGQGLSPQHF.

In its sample, this clonotype was seen a few times. The chain combines TRBV24-1 with TRBJ2-1, with D hard to call. V was shortened by 2 bases and J by 0 bases, with 7 bases between the two germline ends. CDR1 is KGHDR, CDR2 SFDVKD, per germline. The CDR3 consists of 15 residues. The CDR3 DNA reads TGTGCCACCAGTGATTCCATGAGCTCCTACAATGAGCAGTTCTTC. This gives the protein CATSDSMSSYNEQFF.

This sequence joins TRBV24-1 and TRBJ2-2, with D possibly being TRBD1 (6 bases). Germline loops: CDR1 KGHDR, CDR2 SFDVKD. The CDR3 extends over 15 amino acids. The V gene lost 4 bases and the J gene lost 5 bases, with 13 bases spanning the gap. The CDR3 region is CATSDSGTPTGELFF. The CDR3, as DNA: TGTGCCACCAGTGACTCCGGGACACCGACCGGGGAGCTGTTTTTT.

The chain uses TRBV5-1 and TRBJ1-1; D possibly corresponds to TRBD1 (5 bases). The CDR3 length is 14 residues. Germline V lookup: CDR1 SGHRS, CDR2 YFSETQ. Trimming took 5 bases from V and 1 from J, leaving 12 bases between them. CDR3 DNA sequence: TGCGCCAGCAGGACGGACAATCCGAACACTGAAGCTTTCTTT. Translation gives CASRTDNPNTEAFF.

The rearrangement joins TRBV9 to TRBJ1-6, with TRBD1 as a possible D gene (5 bases). The germline V gene encodes CDR1 SGDLS and CDR2 YYNGEE. V dropped 3 bases and J dropped 6 bases, with 7 bases sitting between them. This CDR3 comprises 13 residues. CDR3 coding DNA: TGTGCCAGCAGCGGGGACTCTAATTCACCCCTCCACTTT. Translating it yields CASSGDSNSPLHF.

J is TRBJ1-4 and V is TRBV12-3 or TRBV12-4; 8 nucleotides agree with TRBD1. Losses at the gene ends were 6 bases for V and 10 bases for J; bases not matched to a gene: 10. This CDR3 comprises 14 residues. The CDR3 nucleotides are TGTGCCAGCAGCCCCTCTGGACAGGGAGGAAAACTGTTTTTT. It specifies CASSPSGQGGKLFF.